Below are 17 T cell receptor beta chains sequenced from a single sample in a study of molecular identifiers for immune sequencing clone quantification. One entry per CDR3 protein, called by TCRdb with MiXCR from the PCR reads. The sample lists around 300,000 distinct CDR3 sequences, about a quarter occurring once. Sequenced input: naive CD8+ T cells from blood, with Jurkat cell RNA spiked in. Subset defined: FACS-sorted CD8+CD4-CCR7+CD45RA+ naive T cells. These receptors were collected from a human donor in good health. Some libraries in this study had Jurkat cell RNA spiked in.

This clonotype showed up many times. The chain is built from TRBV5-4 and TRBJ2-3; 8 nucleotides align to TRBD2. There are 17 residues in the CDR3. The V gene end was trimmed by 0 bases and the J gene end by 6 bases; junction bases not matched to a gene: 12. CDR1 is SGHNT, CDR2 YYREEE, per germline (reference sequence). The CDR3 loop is CASSLEGSVAGRDTQYF. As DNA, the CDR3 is TGTGCCAGCAGCTTGGAGGGGTCCGTAGCGGGGAGGGATACGCAGTATTTT. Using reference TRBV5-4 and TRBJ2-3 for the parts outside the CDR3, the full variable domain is ETGVTQSPTHLIKTRGQQVTLRCSSQSGHNTVSWYQQALGQGPQFIFQYYREEENGRGNFPPRFSGLQFPNYSSELNVNALELDDSALYLCASSLEGSVAGRDTQYFGPGTRLTVL.

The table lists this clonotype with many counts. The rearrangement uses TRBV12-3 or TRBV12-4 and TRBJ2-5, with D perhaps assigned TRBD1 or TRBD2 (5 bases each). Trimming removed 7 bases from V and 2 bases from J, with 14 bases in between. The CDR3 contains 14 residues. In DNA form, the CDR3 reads TGTGCCAGCAACCCCGAGGGGCAGCAAGAGACCCAGTACTTC. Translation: CASNPEGQQETQYF.

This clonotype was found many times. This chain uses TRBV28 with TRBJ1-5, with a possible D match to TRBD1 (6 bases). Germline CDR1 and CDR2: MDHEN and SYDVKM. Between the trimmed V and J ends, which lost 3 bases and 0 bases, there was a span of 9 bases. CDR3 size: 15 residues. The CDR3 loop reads CASSFIRGSNQPQHF. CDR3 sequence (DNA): TGTGCCAGCAGTTTCATCAGGGGTAGCAATCAGCCCCAGCATTTT.

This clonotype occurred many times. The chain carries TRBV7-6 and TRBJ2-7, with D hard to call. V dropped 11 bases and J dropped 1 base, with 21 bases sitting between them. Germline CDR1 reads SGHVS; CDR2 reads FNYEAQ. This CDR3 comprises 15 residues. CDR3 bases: TGTGCCTCAACCGCCCGGGCAGGAGATTCCTACGAGCAGTACTTC. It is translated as CASTARAGDSYEQYF.

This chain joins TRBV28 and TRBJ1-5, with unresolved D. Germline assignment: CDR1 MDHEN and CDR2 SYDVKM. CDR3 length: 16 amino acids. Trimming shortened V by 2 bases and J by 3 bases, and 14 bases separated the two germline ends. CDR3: CASSLDLRAYNQPQHF. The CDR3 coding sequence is TGTGCCAGCAGTTTAGATCTACGGGCTTACAATCAGCCCCAGCATTTT.

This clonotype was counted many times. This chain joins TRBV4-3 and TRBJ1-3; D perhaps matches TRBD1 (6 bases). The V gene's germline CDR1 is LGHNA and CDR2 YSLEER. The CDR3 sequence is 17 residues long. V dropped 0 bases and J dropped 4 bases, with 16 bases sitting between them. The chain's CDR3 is CASSQEGGERRGNTIYF. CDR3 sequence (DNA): TGCGCCAGCAGCCAAGAGGGGGGCGAACGAAGAGGAAACACCATATATTTT.

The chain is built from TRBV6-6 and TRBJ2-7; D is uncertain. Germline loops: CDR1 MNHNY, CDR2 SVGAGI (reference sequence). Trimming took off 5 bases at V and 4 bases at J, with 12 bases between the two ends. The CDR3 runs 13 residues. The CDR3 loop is CASSPLGLYEQYF. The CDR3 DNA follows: TGTGCCAGCAGTCCCCTTGGATTGTACGAGCAGTACTTC.

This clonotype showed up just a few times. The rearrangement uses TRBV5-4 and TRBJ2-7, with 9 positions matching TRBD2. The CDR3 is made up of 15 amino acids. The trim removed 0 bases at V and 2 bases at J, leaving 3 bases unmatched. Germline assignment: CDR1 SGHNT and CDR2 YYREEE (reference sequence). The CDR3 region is CASSLVAGAAYEQYF. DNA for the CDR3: TGTGCCAGCAGCTTGGTAGCGGGGGCCGCCTACGAGCAGTACTTC. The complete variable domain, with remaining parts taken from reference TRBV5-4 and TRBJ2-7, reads ETGVTQSPTHLIKTRGQQVTLRCSSQSGHNTVSWYQQALGQGPQFIFQYYREEENGRGNFPPRFSGLQFPNYSSELNVNALELDDSALYLCASSLVAGAAYEQYFGPGTRLTVT.

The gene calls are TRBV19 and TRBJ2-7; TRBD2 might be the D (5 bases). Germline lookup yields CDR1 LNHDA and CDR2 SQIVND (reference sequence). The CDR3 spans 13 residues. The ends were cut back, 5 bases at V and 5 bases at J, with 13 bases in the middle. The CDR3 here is CASSWGGGDEQYF. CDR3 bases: TGTGCCAGTAGTTGGGGTGGAGGAGACGAGCAGTACTTC.

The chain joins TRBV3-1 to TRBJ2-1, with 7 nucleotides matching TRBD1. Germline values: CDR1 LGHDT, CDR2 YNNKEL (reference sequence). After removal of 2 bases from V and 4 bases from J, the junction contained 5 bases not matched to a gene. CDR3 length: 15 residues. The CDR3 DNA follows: TGTGCCAGCAGCCAACCGGGACAGAATTACAATGAGCAGTTCTTC. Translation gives CASSQPGQNYNEQFF.

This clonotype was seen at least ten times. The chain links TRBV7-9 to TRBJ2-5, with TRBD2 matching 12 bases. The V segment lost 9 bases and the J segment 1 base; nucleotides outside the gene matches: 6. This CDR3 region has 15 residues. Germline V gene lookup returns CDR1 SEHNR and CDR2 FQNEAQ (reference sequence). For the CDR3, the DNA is TGTGCCAGTCTACTAGCGGGAGGCCCCCAAGAGACCCAGTACTTC. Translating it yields CASLLAGGPQETQYF. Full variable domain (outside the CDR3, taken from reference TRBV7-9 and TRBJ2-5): DTGVSQNPRHKITKRGQNVTFRCDPISEHNRLYWYRQTLGQGPEFLTYFQNEAQLEKSRLLSDRFSAERPKGSFSTLEIQRTEQGDSAMYLCASLLAGGPQETQYFGPGTRLLVL.

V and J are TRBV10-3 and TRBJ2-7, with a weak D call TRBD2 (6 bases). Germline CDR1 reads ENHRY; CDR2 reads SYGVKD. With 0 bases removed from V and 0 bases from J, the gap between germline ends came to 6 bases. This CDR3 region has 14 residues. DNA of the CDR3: TGTGCCATCAGTGAGTCGGGACTCTCCTACGAGCAGTACTTC. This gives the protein CAISESGLSYEQYF.

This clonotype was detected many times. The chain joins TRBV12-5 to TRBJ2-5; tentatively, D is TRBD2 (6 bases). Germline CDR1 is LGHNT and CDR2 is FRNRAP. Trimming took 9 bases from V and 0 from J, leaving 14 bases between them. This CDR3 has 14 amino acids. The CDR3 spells CASAGTSYQETQYF. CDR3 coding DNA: TGTGCTAGCGCCGGGACTTCTTACCAAGAGACCCAGTACTTC.

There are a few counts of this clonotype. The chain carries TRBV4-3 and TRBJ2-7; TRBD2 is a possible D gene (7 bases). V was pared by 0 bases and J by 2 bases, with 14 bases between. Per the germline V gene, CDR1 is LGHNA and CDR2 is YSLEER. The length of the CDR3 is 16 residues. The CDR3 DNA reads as TGCGCCAGCAGCCAAGATTTCGCGGGGGCCCCCTACGAGCAGTACTTC. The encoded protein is CASSQDFAGAPYEQYF.

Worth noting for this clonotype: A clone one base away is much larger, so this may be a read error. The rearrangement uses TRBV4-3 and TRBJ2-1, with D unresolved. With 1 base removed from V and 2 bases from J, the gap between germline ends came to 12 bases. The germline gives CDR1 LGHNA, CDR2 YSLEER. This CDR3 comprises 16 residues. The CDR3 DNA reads TGCGCCAGCAGCCAAGGTCAGCCGGCAACCTACAATGAGCAGTTCTTC. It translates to CASSQGQPATYNEQFF.

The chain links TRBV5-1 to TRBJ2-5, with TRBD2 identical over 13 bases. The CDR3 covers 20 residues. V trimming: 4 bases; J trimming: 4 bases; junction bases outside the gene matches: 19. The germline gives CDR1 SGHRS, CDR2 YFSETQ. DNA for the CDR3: TGCGCCAGCAGCGACCGACTAGCAGGACTAGCGGGGGATAGAGGAGAGACCCAGTACTTC. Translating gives CASSDRLAGLAGDRGETQYF.

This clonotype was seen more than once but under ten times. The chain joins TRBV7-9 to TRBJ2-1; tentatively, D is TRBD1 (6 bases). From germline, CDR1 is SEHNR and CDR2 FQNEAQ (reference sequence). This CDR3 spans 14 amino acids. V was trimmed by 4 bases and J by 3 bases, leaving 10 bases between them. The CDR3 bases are TGTGCCAGCAGCTCCCGGACAGACTACAATGAGCAGTTCTTC. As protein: CASSSRTDYNEQFF. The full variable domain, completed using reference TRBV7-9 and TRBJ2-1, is DTGVSQNPRHKITKRGQNVTFRCDPISEHNRLYWYRQTLGQGPEFLTYFQNEAQLEKSRLLSDRFSAERPKGSFSTLEIQRTEQGDSAMYLCASSSRTDYNEQFFGPGTRLTVL.